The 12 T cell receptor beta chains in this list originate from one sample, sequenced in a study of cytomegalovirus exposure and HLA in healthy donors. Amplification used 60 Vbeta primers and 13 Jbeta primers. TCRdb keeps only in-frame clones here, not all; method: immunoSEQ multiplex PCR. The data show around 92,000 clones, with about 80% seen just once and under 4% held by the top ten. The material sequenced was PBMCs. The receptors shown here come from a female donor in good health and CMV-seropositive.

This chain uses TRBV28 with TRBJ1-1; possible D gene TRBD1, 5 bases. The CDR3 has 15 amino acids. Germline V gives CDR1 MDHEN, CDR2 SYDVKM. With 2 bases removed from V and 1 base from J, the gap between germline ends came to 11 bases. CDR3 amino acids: CASSLRGSPNTEAFF. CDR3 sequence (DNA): TGTGCCAGCAGTTTACGGGGGTCCCCGAACACTGAAGCTTTCTTT.

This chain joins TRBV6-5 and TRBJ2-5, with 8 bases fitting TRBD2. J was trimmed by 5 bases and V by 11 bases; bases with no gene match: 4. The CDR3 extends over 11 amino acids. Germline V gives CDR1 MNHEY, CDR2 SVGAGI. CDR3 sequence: CASGGGETQYF. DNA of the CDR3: TGTGCCTCCGGGGGGGGTGAGACCCAGTACTTC.

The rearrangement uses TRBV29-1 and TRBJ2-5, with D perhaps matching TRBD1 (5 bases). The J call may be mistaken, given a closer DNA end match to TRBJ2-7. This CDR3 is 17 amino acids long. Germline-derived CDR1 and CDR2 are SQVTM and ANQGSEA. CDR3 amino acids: CSVEGSKDSLSSYEQYF. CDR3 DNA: TGCAGCGTTGAAGGTTCCAAAGACAGCCTAAGCTCCTACGAGCAGTACTTC.

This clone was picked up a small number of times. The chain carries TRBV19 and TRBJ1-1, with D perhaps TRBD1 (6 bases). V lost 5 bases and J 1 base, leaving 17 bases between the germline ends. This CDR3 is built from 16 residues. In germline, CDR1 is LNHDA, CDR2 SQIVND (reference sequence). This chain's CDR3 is CASSPRTGTWNTEAFF. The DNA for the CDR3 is TGTGCCAGTAGTCCTAGGACCGGGACATGGAACACTGAAGCTTTCTTT.

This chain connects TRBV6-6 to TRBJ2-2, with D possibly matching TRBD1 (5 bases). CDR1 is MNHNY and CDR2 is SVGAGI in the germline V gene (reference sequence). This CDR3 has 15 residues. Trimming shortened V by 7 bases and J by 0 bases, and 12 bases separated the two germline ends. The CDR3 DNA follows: TGTGCCAGCACTTGGACACCCTCGAACACCGGGGAGCTGTTTTTT. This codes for CASTWTPSNTGELFF.

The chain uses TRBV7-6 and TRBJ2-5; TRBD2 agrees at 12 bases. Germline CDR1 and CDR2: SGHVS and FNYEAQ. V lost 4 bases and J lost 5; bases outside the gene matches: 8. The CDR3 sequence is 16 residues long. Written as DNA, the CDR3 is TGTGCCAGCAGCTACCGGACTAGCGGGGTGGGGGAGACCCAGTACTTC. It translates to CASSYRTSGVGETQYF. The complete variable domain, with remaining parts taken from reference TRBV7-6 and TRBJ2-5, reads GAGVSQSPRYKVTKRGQDVALRCDPISGHVSLYWYRQALGQGPEFLTYFNYEAQQDKSGLPNDRFSAERPEGSISTLTIQRTEQRDSAMYRCASSYRTSGVGETQYFGPGTRLLVL.

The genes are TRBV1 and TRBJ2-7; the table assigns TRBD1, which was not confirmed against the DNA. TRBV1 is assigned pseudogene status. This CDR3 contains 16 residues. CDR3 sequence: CTSSQDRGSDSYEQYF. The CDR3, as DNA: TGCACCAGCAGCCAAGACAGGGGTTCCGACTCCTACGAGCAGTACTTC.

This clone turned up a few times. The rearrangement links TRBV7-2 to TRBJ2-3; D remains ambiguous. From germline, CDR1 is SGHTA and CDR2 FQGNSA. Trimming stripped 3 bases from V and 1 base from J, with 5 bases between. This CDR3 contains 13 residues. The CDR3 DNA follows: TGTGCCAGCAGCTTCGGTGGCACAGATACGCAGTATTTT. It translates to CASSFGGTDTQYF.

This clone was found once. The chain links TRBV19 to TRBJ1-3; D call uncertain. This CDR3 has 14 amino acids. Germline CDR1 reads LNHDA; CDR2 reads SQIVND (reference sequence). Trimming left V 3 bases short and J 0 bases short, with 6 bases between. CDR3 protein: CASSIPDSGNTIYF. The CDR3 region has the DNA TGTGCCAGTAGTATTCCAGACTCTGGAAACACCATATATTTT.

CDR3 coding DNA: TGTGCCAGCAGTTTAATAGCGGGAGGAATAGGGGAGCAGTTCTTC. It yields the protein CASSLIAGGIGEQFF. The rearrangement links TRBV27 to TRBJ2-1; TRBD2 agrees at 10 bases. V shed 2 bases and J 10 bases; nucleotides not matched to a gene: 8. There are 15 residues in the CDR3. CDR1 and CDR2 from the germline V gene are MNHEY and SMNVEV (reference sequence).

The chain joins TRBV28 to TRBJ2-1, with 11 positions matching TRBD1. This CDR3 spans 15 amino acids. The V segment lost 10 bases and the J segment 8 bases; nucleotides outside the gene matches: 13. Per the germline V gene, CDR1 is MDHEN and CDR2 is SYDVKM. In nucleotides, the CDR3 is TGTGCCATCTCGAGGGTGGGACAGGGGGTCGATGAGCAGTTCTTC. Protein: CAISRVGQGVDEQFF. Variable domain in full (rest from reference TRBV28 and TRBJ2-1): DVKVTQSSRYLVKRTGEKVFLECVQDMDHENMFWYRQDPGLGLRLIYFSYDVKMKEKGDIPEGYSVSREKKERFSLILESASTNQTSMYLCAISRVGQGVDEQFFGPGTRLTVL.

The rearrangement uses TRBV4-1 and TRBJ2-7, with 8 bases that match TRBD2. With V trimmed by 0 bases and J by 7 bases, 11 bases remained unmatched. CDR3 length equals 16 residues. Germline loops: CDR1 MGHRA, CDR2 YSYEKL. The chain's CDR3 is CASSQEEAGAAGEQYF. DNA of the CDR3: TGCGCCAGCAGCCAAGAAGAAGCGGGGGCCGCAGGGGAGCAGTACTTC.